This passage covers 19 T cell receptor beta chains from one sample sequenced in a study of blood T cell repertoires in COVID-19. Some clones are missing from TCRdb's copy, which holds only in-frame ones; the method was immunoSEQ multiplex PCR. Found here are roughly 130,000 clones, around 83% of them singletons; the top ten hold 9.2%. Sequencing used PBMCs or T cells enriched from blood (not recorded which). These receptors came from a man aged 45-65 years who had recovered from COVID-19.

CDR3 sequence (DNA): TGCAGCGGATACAGGGGGCAGGGGGAGCAGTACTTC. It yields the protein CSGYRGQGEQYF. This chain connects TRBV29-1 to TRBJ2-7, with 9 bases that match TRBD1. From germline, CDR1 is SQVTM and CDR2 ANQGSEA. CDR3 length equals 12 residues. V gave up 7 bases and J gave up 7 bases; unmatched junction bases: 8.

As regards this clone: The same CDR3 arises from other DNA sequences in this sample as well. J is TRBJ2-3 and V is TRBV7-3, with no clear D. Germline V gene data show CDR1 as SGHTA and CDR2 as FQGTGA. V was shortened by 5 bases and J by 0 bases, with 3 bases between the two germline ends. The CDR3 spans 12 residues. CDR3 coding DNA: TGTGCCAGCAGCCCGAGCACAGATACGCAGTATTTT. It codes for CASSPSTDTQYF.

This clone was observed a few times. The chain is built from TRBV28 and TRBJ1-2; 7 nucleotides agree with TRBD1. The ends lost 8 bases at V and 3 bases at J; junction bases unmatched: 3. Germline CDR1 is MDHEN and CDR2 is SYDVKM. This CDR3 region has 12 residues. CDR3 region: CASGQEDYGYTF. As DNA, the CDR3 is TGTGCCAGCGGACAGGAGGACTATGGCTACACCTTC.

CDR3 sequence: CASSLAGAEGYTF. The CDR3 coding sequence is TGTGCCAGCAGCTTAGCGGGAGCGGAGGGCTACACCTTC. The chain links TRBV7-9 to TRBJ1-2; D unclear. V lost 0 bases and J 8 bases, leaving 10 bases between the germline ends. There are 13 residues in the CDR3. Germline assignment: CDR1 SEHNR and CDR2 FQNEAQ (reference sequence).

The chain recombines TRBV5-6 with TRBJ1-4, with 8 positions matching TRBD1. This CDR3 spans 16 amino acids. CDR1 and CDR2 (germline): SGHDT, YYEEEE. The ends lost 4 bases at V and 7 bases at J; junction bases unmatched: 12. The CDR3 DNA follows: TGTGCCAGCAGCCCGTTTGACAGGGGAATGAGTGAAAAACTGTTTTTT. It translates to CASSPFDRGMSEKLFF.

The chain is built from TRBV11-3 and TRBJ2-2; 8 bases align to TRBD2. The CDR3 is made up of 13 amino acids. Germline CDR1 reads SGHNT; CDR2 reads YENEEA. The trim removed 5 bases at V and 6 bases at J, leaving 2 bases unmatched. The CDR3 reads CASSHSGAGELFF. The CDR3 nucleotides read TGTGCCAGCAGCCATAGCGGGGCCGGGGAGCTGTTTTTT.

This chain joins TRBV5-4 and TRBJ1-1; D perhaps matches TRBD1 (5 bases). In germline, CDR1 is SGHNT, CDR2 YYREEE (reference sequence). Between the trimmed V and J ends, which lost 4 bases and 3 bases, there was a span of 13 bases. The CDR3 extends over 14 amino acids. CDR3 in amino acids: CASSPRVRDTEAFF. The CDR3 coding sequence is TGTGCCAGCAGCCCGAGAGTCAGGGACACTGAAGCTTTCTTT.

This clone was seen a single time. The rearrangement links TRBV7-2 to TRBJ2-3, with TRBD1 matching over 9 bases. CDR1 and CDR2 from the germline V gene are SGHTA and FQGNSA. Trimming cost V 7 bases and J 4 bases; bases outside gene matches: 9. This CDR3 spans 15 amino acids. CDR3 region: CASKPQGAVADTQYF. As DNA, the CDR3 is TGTGCCAGCAAGCCACAGGGGGCGGTGGCAGATACGCAGTATTTT.

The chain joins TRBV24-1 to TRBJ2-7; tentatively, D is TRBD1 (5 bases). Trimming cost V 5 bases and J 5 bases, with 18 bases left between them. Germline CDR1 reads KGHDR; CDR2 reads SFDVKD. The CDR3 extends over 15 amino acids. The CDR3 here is CATSGGPGSPNEQYF. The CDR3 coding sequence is TGTGCCACCAGTGGCGGACCAGGGTCCCCCAACGAGCAGTACTTC.

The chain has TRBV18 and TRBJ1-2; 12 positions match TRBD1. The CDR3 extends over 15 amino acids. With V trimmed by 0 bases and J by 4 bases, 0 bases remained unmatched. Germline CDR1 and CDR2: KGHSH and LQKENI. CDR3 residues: CASSPPGQGAYGYTF. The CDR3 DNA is TGTGCCAGCTCACCACCGGGACAGGGGGCCTATGGCTACACCTTC.

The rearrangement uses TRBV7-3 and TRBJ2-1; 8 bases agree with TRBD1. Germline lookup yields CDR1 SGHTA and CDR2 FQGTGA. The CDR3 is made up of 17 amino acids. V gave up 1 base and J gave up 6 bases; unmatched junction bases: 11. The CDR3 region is CASSLIVGRGQGNEQFF. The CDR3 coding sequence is TGTGCCAGCAGCTTAATCGTGGGCAGGGGGCAAGGCAATGAGCAGTTCTTC.

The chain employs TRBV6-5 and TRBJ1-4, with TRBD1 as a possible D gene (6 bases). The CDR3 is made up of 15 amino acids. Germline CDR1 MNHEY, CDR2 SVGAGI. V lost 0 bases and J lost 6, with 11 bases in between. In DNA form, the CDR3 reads TGTGCCAGCAGTTACTCGGGGGCGCGGGATGAAAAACTGTTTTTT. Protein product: CASSYSGARDEKLFF.

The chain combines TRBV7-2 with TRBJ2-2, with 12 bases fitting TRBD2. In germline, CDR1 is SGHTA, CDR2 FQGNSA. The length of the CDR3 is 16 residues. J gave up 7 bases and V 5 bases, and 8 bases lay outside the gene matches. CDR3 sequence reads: CASSPLAGGQGGELFF. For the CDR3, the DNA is TGTGCCAGCAGCCCGCTAGCGGGGGGGCAGGGCGGGGAGCTGTTTTTT.

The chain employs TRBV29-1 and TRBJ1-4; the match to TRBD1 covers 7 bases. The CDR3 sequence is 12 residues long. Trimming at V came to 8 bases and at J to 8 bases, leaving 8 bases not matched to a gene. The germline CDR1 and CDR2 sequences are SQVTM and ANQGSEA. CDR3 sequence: CSLRDSKEKLFF. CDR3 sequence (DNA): TGCAGCCTCCGGGACAGTAAGGAAAAACTGTTTTTT.

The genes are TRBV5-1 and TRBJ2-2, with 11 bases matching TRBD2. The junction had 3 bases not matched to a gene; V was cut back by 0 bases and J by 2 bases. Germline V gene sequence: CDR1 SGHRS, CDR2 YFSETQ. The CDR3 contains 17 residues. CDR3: CASSLGLAGKNTGELFF. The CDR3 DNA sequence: TGCGCCAGCAGCTTGGGACTAGCGGGGAAAAACACCGGGGAGCTGTTTTTT.

The CDR3 region has the DNA TGTGCCAGCAGCTTTTGGGTCAGGGGCACTAACAATGAGCAGTTCTTC. Protein sequence: CASSFWVRGTNNEQFF. V and J are TRBV13 and TRBJ2-1; the D gene is possibly TRBD1 (6 bases). Germline CDR1 PRHDT, CDR2 FYEKMQ (reference sequence). Between the trimmed V and J ends, which lost 3 bases and 5 bases, there was a span of 17 bases. CDR3 length equals 16 residues.

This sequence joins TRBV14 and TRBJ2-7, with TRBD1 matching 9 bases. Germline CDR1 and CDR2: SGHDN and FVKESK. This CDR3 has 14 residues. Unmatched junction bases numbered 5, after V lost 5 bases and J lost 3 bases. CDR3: CASSGRDRDYEQYF. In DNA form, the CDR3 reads TGTGCCAGCAGCGGCAGGGACAGGGACTACGAGCAGTACTTC. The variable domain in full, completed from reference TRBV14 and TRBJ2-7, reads EAGVTQFPSHSVIEKGQTVTLRCDPISGHDNLYWYRRVMGKEIKFLLHFVKESKQDESGMPNNRFLAERTGGTYSTLKVQPAELEDSGVYFCASSGRDRDYEQYFGPGTRLTVT.

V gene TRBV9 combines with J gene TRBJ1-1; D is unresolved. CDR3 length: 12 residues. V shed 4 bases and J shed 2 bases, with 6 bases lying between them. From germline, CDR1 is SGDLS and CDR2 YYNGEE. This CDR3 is CASSPQNTEAFF. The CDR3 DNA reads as TGTGCCAGCAGCCCCCAAAACACTGAAGCTTTCTTT.

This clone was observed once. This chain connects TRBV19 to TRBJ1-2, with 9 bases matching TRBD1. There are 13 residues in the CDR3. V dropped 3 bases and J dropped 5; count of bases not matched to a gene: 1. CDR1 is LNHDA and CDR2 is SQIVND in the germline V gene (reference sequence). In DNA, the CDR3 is TGTGCCAGTAGTATGGACAGGGGATATGGCTACACCTTC. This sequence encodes CASSMDRGYGYTF.